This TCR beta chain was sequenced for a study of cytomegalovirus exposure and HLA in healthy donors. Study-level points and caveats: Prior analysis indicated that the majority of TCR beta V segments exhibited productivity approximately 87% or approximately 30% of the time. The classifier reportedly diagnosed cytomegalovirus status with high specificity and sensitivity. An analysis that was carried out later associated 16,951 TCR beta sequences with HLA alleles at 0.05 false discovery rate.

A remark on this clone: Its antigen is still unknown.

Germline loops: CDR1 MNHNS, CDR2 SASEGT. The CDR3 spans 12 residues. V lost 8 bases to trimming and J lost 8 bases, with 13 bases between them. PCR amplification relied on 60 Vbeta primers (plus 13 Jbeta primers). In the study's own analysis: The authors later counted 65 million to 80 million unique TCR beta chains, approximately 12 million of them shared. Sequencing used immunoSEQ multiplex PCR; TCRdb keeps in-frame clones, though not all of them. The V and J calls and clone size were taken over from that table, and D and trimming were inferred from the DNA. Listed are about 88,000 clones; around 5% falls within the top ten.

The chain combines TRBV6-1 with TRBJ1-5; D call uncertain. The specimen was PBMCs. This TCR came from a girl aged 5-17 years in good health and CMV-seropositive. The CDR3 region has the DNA TGTGCCAGCGGAGACCCCTGGGAGCCCCAGCATTTT. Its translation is CASGDPWEPQHF.